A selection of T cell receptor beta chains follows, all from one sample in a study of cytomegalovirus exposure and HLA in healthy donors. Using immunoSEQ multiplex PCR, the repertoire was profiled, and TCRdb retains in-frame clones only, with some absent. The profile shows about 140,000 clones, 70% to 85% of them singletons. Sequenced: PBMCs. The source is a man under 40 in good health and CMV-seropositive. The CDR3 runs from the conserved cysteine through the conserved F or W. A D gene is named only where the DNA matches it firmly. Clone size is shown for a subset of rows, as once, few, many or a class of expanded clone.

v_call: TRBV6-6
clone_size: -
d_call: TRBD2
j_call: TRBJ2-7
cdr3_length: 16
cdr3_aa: CASSELAGGGAGEQYF
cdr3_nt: TGTGCCAGCTCGGAACTAGCGGGAGGCGGGGCCGGGGAGCAGTACTTC

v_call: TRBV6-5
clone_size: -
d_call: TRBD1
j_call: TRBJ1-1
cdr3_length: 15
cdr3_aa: CASRPTGERWTEAFF
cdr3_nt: TGTGCCAGCAGGCCTACAGGGGAAAGGTGGACTGAAGCTTTCTTT

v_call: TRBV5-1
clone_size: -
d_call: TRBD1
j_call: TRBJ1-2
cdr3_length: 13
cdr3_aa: CASSLEGASGYTF
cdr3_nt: TGCGCCAGCAGCTTGGAGGGGGCGAGCGGCTACACCTTC

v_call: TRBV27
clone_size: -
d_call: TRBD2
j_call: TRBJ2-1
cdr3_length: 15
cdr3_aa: CASSLRGLAGGRAFF
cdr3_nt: TGTGCCAGCAGTTTACGGGGACTAGCGGGGGGAAGGGCGTTCTTC

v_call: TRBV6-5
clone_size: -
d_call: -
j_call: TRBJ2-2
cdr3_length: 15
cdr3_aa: CASSRPSGGTGELFF
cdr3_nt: TGTGCCAGCAGTCGTCCCTCTGGAGGCACCGGGGAGCTGTTTTTT

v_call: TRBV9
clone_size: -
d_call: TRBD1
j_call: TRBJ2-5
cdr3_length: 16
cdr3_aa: CASSGWTGVNQETQYF
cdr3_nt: TGTGCCAGCAGCGGATGGACAGGGGTGAACCAAGAGACCCAGTACTTC

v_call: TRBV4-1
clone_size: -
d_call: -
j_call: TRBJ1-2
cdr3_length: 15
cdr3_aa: CASSQDRGANYGYTF
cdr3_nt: TGCGCCAGCAGCCAAGATCGCGGGGCAAACTATGGCTACACCTTC

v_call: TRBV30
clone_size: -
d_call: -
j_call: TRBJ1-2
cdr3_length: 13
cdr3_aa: CAWTDRPNYGYTF
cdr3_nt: TGTGCCTGGACCGACAGGCCTAACTATGGCTACACCTTC

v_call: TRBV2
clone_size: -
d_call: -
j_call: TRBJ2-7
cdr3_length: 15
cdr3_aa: CASSEGTVRSYEQYF
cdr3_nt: TGTGCCAGCAGTGAGGGCACAGTACGCTCCTACGAGCAGTACTTC

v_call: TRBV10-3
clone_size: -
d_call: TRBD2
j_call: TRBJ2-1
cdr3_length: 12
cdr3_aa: CAIGLALDEQFF
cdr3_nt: TGTGCCATTGGACTAGCGCTCGATGAGCAGTTCTTC

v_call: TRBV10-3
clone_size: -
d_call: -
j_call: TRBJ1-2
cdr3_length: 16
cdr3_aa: CAISELRQGPGYGYTF
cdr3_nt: TGTGCCATCAGTGAATTAAGGCAGGGGCCGGGCTATGGCTACACCTTC

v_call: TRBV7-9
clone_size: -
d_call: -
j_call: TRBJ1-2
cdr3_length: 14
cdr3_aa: CASSLMDRGLGYTF
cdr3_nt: TGTGCCAGCAGCTTAATGGATAGGGGCTTAGGCTACACCTTC

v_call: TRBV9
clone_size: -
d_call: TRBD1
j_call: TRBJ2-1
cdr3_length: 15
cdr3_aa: CASSVGRGQHNEQFF
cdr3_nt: TGTGCCAGCAGCGTAGGAAGGGGGCAGCACAATGAGCAGTTCTTC

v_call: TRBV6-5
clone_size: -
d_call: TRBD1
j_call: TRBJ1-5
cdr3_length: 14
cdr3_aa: CASSWTGVNQPQHF
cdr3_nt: TGTGCCAGCAGCTGGACAGGCGTCAATCAGCCCCAGCATTTT

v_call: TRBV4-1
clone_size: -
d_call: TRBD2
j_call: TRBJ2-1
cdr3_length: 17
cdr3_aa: CASSVSGTSGSYNEQFF
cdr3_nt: TGCGCCAGCAGCGTCTCCGGGACTAGCGGCTCCTACAATGAGCAGTTCTTC

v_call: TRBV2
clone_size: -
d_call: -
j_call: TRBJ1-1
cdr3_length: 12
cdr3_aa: CASSTRNTEAFF
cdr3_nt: TGTGCCAGCAGTACCAGGAACACTGAAGCTTTCTTT

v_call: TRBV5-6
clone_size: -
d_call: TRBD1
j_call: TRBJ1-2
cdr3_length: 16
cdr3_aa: CASSLALGQPNDGYTF
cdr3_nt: TGTGCCAGCAGCTTGGCCTTGGGACAGCCGAATGATGGCTACACCTTC

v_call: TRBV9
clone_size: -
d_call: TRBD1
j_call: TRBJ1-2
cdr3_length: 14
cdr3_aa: CASSVGYRGYGYTF
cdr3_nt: TGTGCCAGCAGCGTAGGATACAGGGGCTATGGCTACACCTTC

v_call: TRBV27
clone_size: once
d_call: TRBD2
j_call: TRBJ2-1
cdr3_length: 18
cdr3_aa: CASSFDTVAGGLYNEQFF
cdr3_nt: TGTGCCAGCAGCTTCGATACTGTAGCGGGAGGACTCTACAATGAGCAGTTCTTC

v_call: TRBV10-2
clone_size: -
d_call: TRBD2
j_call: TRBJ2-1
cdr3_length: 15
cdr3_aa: CASSEASGPYNEQFF
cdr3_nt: TGCGCCAGCAGTGAGGCTAGCGGGCCCTACAATGAGCAGTTCTTC

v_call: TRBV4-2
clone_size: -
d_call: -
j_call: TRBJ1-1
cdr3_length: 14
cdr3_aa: CASTREGGNTEAFF
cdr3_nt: TGTGCCAGCACCCGGGAGGGGGGGAACACTGAAGCTTTCTTT

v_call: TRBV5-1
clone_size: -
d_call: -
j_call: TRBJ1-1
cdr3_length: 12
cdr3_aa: CASSLYGTEAFF
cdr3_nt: TGCGCCAGCAGCCTATATGGCACTGAAGCTTTCTTT

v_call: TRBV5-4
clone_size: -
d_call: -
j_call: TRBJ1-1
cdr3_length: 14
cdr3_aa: CASSSGQLNTEAFF
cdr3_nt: TGTGCCAGCAGCTCAGGACAGCTAAACACTGAAGCTTTCTTT